This passage covers 20 T cell receptor beta chains from one sample sequenced in a study of regulatory T cells in long-lasting Graves disease. According to the study, TCR beta libraries were built with iRepertoire HTBI primers and CDR3-region Arm-PCR. TCRdb itself ran the multiplex PCR reads through MiXCR, one entry per CDR3 protein. The sample has 400,000 to 450,000 distinct CDR3 sequences, 20% to 30% seen once. Time point indicated: persistent/refractory GD, antithyroid drugs over 5 years with positive TRAb. From PBMCs, RNA was extracted and then used to make the TCR library. The sample was peripheral blood mononuclear cells (PBMCs), taken when the disease was refractory, from a patient treated with antithyroid drugs. The receptor source for this set is a female donor with Graves disease.

This clonotype was counted only a few times. V gene TRBV11-3 combines with J gene TRBJ2-2, with unresolved D. Trimming took off 3 bases at V and 6 bases at J, with 17 bases between the two ends. The CDR3 runs to 16 residues. CDR1 is SGHNT, CDR2 YENEEA, per germline. The CDR3, as DNA: TGTGCCAGCAGCTTGCGTCCCGATCGGGTGGCCGGGGAGCTGTTTTTT. Protein: CASSLRPDRVAGELFF.

This clonotype has just a few counts. This chain uses TRBV29-1 with TRBJ1-1, with TRBD1 as a possible D gene (6 bases). Germline CDR1 and CDR2: SQVTM and ANQGSEA. Trimming left V 7 bases short and J 3 bases short, with 15 bases between. CDR3 size: 13 residues. The CDR3 region is CSASTGMYTEAFF. The CDR3 DNA reads TGCAGCGCTTCGACAGGAATGTACACTGAAGCTTTCTTT.

Comments on this clonotype: This sequence may be a read error, since a much larger clone differs from it by one base. The V and J genes are TRBV12-3 or TRBV12-4 and TRBJ1-6; D uncertain. The CDR3 spans 13 residues. The V end lost 2 bases, the J end lost 11 bases, and 10 bases lay between the germline ends. CDR3 protein: CASSLMRNPPLHF. CDR3 bases: TGTGCCAGCAGTTTAATGCGAAATCCACCCCTCCACTTT.

The rearrangement joins TRBV25-1 to TRBJ1-1; D not resolved. V was shortened by 6 bases and J by 2 bases, with 7 bases between the two germline ends. In germline, CDR1 is MGHDK, CDR2 SYGVNS. CDR3 length: 12 amino acids. DNA of the CDR3: TGTGCCAGCAGGGCAGGAAACACTGAAGCTTTCTTT. Its translation is CASRAGNTEAFF.

DNA for the CDR3: TGTGCCAGCAGCTTAGATACAGGGAATAACTATGGCTACACCTTC. It is translated as CASSLDTGNNYGYTF. The chain couples TRBV7-9 to TRBJ1-2; possible D gene TRBD1, 6 bases. V lost 1 base and J lost 1, with 10 bases in between. The CDR3 spans 15 residues. Germline lookup yields CDR1 SEHNR and CDR2 FQNEAQ (reference sequence).

This clonotype has more than one count but fewer than ten. V usage is TRBV6-1 and J usage is TRBJ1-5, with D perhaps matching TRBD1 (6 bases). CDR1 is MNHNS and CDR2 is SASEGT in the germline V gene. The CDR3 totals 15 residues. The V end was cut by 8 bases, the J end by 9 bases, with 23 bases between. CDR3 sequence (DNA): TGTGCCAGCGAGAGGGACACCAACTTGAGTGGGCCCCAGCATTTT. This translates into CASERDTNLSGPQHF.

To note about this clonotype: At one end, the junction sequence differs from germline, possibly due to a read error. The chain recombines TRBV20-1 with TRBJ1-6; no definite D call. The CDR3 spans 14 residues. Germline V gene lookup returns CDR1 DFQATT and CDR2 SNEGSKA (reference sequence). The CDR3 region is CSARSVSRGSPLHF. DNA of the CDR3: TGCAGTGCTAGGAGCGTAAGCCGGGGATCACCCCTGCACTTT.

This chain links TRBV28 with TRBJ2-7; D is perhaps TRBD1 (5 bases). Germline CDR1 and CDR2: MDHEN and SYDVKM. This CDR3 comprises 13 residues. Trimming stripped 6 bases from V and 1 base from J, with 10 bases between. The DNA of the CDR3 is TGTGCCAGCAGGTCAGACAGTTCCTACGAGCAGTACTTC. Its protein is CASRSDSSYEQYF.

The chain couples TRBV24-1 to TRBJ2-4; TRBD1 agrees at 9 bases. CDR1 is KGHDR and CDR2 is SFDVKD in the germline V gene. V dropped 3 bases and J dropped 3; count of bases not matched to a gene: 5. This CDR3 is built from 16 residues. Here the CDR3 reads CATSDATGGGKNIQYF. The CDR3 bases are TGTGCCACCAGTGATGCTACAGGGGGCGGCAAAAACATTCAGTACTTC.

V usage is TRBV6-1 and J usage is TRBJ2-7, with D perhaps TRBD2 (6 bases). This CDR3 spans 16 amino acids. Germline assignment: CDR1 MNHNS and CDR2 SASEGT. Trimming cost V 6 bases and J 2 bases, with 20 bases left between them. In DNA, the CDR3 is TGTGCCAGCAGAAAAAATCCGGGAGTAACCACCTACGAGCAGTACTTC. Its protein is CASRKNPGVTTYEQYF.

This clonotype was counted a few times. The V and J genes are TRBV7-3 and TRBJ2-2, with 9 bases that match TRBD1. There are 14 residues in the CDR3. V shed 6 bases and J 5 bases; nucleotides not matched to a gene: 4. Germline V lookup: CDR1 SGHTA, CDR2 FQGTGA. In nucleotides, the CDR3 is TGTGCCAGCAGAGGACAGGGGATAACCGGGGAGCTGTTTTTT. As protein: CASRGQGITGELFF.

This clonotype came up many times. The chain has TRBV7-8 and TRBJ1-1; D remains ambiguous. CDR1 is SGHVS, CDR2 FQNEAQ, per germline. This CDR3 is 14 amino acids long. Trimming took 4 bases from V and 4 from J, leaving 13 bases between them. CDR3 loop: CASSYGNGGTEAFF. The CDR3, as DNA: TGTGCCAGCAGCTACGGGAATGGCGGCACTGAAGCTTTCTTT.

As concerns this clonotype: This sequence may be a read error, since a much larger clone differs from it by one base. The chain carries TRBV12-5 and TRBJ2-2, with 8 nucleotides matching TRBD2. This CDR3 has 22 amino acids. V lost 4 bases to trimming and J lost 5 bases; unmatched junction nucleotides: 27. CDR1 and CDR2 from the germline V gene are LGHNT and FRNRAP. In nucleotides, the CDR3 is TGTGCTAGTGGTTCGATGCCCATGGTAAAACTAGCGGAAGGGCCGGGGACCGGGGAGCTGTTTTTT. Translation gives CASGSMPMVKLAEGPGTGELFF. Together with reference TRBV12-5 and TRBJ2-2, the CDR3 gives the full variable domain: DARVTQTPRHKVTEMGQEVTMRCQPILGHNTVFWYRQTMMQGLELLAYFRNRAPLDDSGMPKDRFSAEMPDATLATLKIQPSEPRDSAVYFCASGSMPMVKLAEGPGTGELFFGEGSRLTVL.

This clonotype was picked up many times. The rearrangement uses TRBV6-5 and TRBJ2-5, with 8 bases matching TRBD2. Germline V gene data show CDR1 as MNHEY and CDR2 as SVGAGI. This CDR3 contains 16 residues. The V gene end was trimmed by 4 bases and the J gene end by 2 bases; junction bases not matched to a gene: 9. The CDR3 bases are TGTGCCAGCAGTTTTTTCTTAGCGGGACGGCAAGAGACCCAGTACTTC. It codes for CASSFFLAGRQETQYF.

For the CDR3, the DNA is TGTGCCAGCAGCAAAACGCCGGGACAGGGGTCCCACGAGCAGTACTTC. Translated, it gives CASSKTPGQGSHEQYF. The chain has TRBV9 and TRBJ2-7; TRBD1 matches 10 bases. Germline V lookup: CDR1 SGDLS, CDR2 YYNGEE. Trimming cost V 4 bases and J 5 bases; bases outside gene matches: 12. The CDR3 totals 16 residues.

V usage is TRBV15 and J usage is TRBJ1-1, with D perhaps matching TRBD1 (6 bases). V lost 3 bases and J 1 base, leaving 12 bases between the germline ends. Germline V lookup: CDR1 LNHNV, CDR2 YYDKDF (reference sequence). CDR3 length: 15 residues. CDR3: CATSRGKDRNTEAFF. The DNA of the CDR3 is TGTGCCACCAGCAGGGGGAAGGACAGGAACACTGAAGCTTTCTTT.

At least ten counts were recorded for this clonotype. The rearrangement links TRBV12-3 or TRBV12-4 to TRBJ1-2; weak D call: TRBD1 (5 bases). Trimming left V 2 bases short and J 1 base short, with 11 bases between. The CDR3 runs to 15 residues. The CDR3 here is CASSLTGSLNYGYTF. The CDR3 DNA reads TGTGCCAGCAGTTTAACAGGCTCACTTAACTATGGCTACACCTTC.

This clonotype came up many times. The V gene is TRBV20-1, the J gene TRBJ2-5, with TRBD1 matching 9 bases. The germline gives CDR1 DFQATT, CDR2 SNEGSKA (reference sequence). The CDR3 covers 15 residues. Unmatched junction bases numbered 7, after V lost 0 bases and J lost 5 bases. CDR3 coding DNA: TGCAGTGCTAGAGACCTACAGGGGGCTGGGGAGACCCAGTACTTC. Translating it yields CSARDLQGAGETQYF.

This clonotype was counted at least ten times. The chain couples TRBV6-1 to TRBJ1-5, with a tentative D call TRBD1 (5 bases). The CDR3 sequence is 14 residues long. The germline CDR1 and CDR2 sequences are MNHNS and SASEGT. V was pared by 3 bases and J by 7 bases, with 13 bases between. The CDR3 sequence is CASSDRGALQPQHF. The CDR3, as DNA: TGTGCCAGCAGTGATAGAGGGGCGCTACAGCCCCAGCATTTT.

This clonotype was found a few times. The chain combines TRBV20-1 with TRBJ2-2; D uncertain. Trimming shortened V by 3 bases and J by 8 bases, and 16 bases separated the two germline ends. The CDR3 is made up of 14 amino acids. In germline, CDR1 is DFQATT, CDR2 SNEGSKA (reference sequence). CDR3 loop: CSARSRPQAGELFF. The CDR3 DNA follows: TGCAGTGCTAGGAGTCGGCCTCAGGCGGGGGAGCTGTTTTTT.